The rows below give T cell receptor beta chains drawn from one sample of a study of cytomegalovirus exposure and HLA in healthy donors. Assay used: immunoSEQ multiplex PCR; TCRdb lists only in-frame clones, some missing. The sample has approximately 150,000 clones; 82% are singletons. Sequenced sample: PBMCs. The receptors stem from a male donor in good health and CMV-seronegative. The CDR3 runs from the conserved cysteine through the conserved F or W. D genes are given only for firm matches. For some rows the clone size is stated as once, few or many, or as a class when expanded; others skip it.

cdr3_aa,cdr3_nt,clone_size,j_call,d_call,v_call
CSVGGGWGQPQHF,TGCAGCGTTGGAGGGGGCTGGGGACAGCCCCAGCATTTT,.,TRBJ1-5,TRBD1,TRBV29-1
CATKKGETSGNTIYF,TGTGCCACCAAAAAAGGAGAGACCTCTGGAAACACCATATATTTT,.,TRBJ1-3,.,TRBV15
CASSPNVGGAYEQYF,TGTGCCAGCAGCCCCAATGTAGGGGGAGCCTACGAGCAGTACTTC,.,TRBJ2-7,.,TRBV9
CASSDSTSRGGGYTF,TGTGCCAGCAGTGACTCGACGTCTAGGGGGGGAGGCTACACCTTC,.,TRBJ1-2,.,TRBV6-4
CASSSLGGLTEAFF,TGTGCCAGCAGCTCCTTAGGGGGCCTAACTGAAGCTTTCTTT,.,TRBJ1-1,TRBD1,TRBV5-4
CASSLNRAYNSPLHF,TGTGCCAGCAGTTTAAACAGGGCCTATAATTCACCCCTCCACTTT,.,TRBJ1-6,.,TRBV27
CASSPREGAEAFF,TGTGCCAGCAGCCCCCGAGAGGGGGCTGAAGCTTTCTTT,.,TRBJ1-1,.,TRBV25-1
CAIRETGSYNEQFF,TGTGCCATCAGAGAGACAGGGTCCTACAATGAGCAGTTCTTC,.,TRBJ2-1,TRBD1,TRBV10-3
CASSPSSGEQYF,TGTGCCAGCAGCCCTTCCTCAGGAGAGCAGTACTTC,once,TRBJ2-7,.,TRBV16
CASSLGMAADTEAFF,TGTGCCAGCAGCCTTGGGATGGCAGCGGACACTGAAGCTTTCTTT,.,TRBJ1-1,.,TRBV7-9
CASGDTGTAPYEQYF,TGTGCCAGCGGTGACACCGGGACAGCCCCCTACGAGCAGTACTTC,.,TRBJ2-7,TRBD1,TRBV27